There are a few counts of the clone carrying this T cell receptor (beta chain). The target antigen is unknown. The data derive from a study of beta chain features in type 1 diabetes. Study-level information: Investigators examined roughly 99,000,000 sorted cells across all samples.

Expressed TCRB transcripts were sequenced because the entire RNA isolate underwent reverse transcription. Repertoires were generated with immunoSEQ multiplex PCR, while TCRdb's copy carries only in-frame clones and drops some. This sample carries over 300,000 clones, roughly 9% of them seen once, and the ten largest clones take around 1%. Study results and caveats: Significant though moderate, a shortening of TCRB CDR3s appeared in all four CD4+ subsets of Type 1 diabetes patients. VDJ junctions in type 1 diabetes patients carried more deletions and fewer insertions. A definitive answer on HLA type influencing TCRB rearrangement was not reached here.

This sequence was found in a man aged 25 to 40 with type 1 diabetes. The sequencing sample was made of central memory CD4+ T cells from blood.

The CDR3 DNA sequence: TGCGCCAGCAGCCAAGAACTAGCGGGGAACACCGGGGAGCTGTTTTTT. It encodes CASSQELAGNTGELFF. The rearrangement links TRBV4-3 to TRBJ2-2, with TRBD2 matching 9 bases. V gave up 0 bases and J gave up 1 base; unmatched junction bases: 0. CDR1 is LGHNA, CDR2 YSLEER, per germline. This CDR3 spans 16 amino acids.